This passage covers 19 T cell receptor beta chains from one sample sequenced in a study of control samples from healthy donors and cancer patients (dated by TCRdb to the early 2020s). The library was generated by the immunoSEQ multiplex PCR assay. Imported from immuneACCESS, the table was reduced by TCRdb to in-frame sequences with V and J called. These copies leave out some clones; in studies compared against another copy, an unresolved V gene accounts for under half, and the cause of the remainder is not known. In all, the sample holds some 89,000 clones, and over 65% of those were seen once. The ten top clones hold 2% to 2.5% of the sample. The sample consisted of blood. The receptor source for this set is a woman in her thirties or forties in good health.

The rearrangement links TRBV25-1 to TRBJ2-3; the D gene could be TRBD1 or TRBD2 (6 bases each). The germline gives CDR1 MGHDK, CDR2 SYGVNS. V shed 8 bases and J shed 0 bases, with 12 bases lying between them. This CDR3 has 14 residues. The CDR3 spells CASEGGDSTDTQYF. The CDR3 DNA follows: TGTGCCAGCGAGGGGGGCGATAGCACAGATACGCAGTATTTT.

CDR3 nucleotides: TGCAGCGTTGAGGGGACAGGGGGTTCCTACGAGCAGTACTTC. It is translated as CSVEGTGGSYEQYF. The chain uses TRBV29-1 and TRBJ2-7, with TRBD1 matching over 11 bases. J lost 1 base, V lost 3 bases, and 2 bases had no gene match. CDR1 SQVTM and CDR2 ANQGSEA come from the germline V gene. This CDR3 is 14 amino acids long.

J is TRBJ1-1 and V is TRBV5-6, with D maybe TRBD1 (6 bases). The CDR3 is 11 residues long. V was shortened by 4 bases and J by 8 bases, with 9 bases between the two germline ends. Germline V CDR1 and CDR2: SGHDT, YYEEEE. As DNA, the CDR3 is TGTGCCAGCAGCCGGGGGCCCGAAGCTTTCTTT. Translation gives CASSRGPEAFF.

The gene calls are TRBV4-1 and TRBJ2-2, with D tentatively TRBD2 (5 bases). CDR1 and CDR2 (germline): MGHRA, YSYEKL. This CDR3 region has 15 residues. V was pared by 6 bases and J by 3 bases, with 14 bases between. CDR3 bases: TGCGCCAGCAGTCCCGGACGGAGGTACACCGGGGAGCTGTTTTTT. It codes for CASSPGRRYTGELFF.

J is TRBJ1-4 and V is TRBV5-6; TRBD1 matches at 12 bases. The CDR3 is made up of 17 amino acids. Germline V gene lookup returns CDR1 SGHDT and CDR2 YYEEEE. With V trimmed by 4 bases and J by 7 bases, 11 bases remained unmatched. CDR3 DNA: TGTGCCAGCAGCGGGACAGGGGGCGCGGGTGTCGCTGAAAAACTGTTTTTT. Protein product: CASSGTGGAGVAEKLFF. Complete variable domain (other parts from reference TRBV5-6 and TRBJ1-4): DAGVTQSPTHLIKTRGQQVTLRCSPKSGHDTVSWYQQALGQGPQFIFQYYEEEERQRGNFPDRFSGHQFPNYSSELNVNALLLGDSALYLCASSGTGGAGVAEKLFFGSGTQLSVL.

The genes are TRBV4-1 and TRBJ2-1; 9 nucleotides agree with TRBD2. V was clipped by 0 bases and J by 9 bases; unmatched bases: 3. Germline V CDR1 and CDR2: MGHRA, YSYEKL. The CDR3 sequence is 14 residues long. The CDR3 nucleotides are TGCGCCAGCAGCCAAGAGGGACTAGCATCTGAGCAGTTCTTC. The encoded protein is CASSQEGLASEQFF.

The chain recombines TRBV7-2 with TRBJ2-3, with D possibly TRBD2 on 7 matching bases. The length of the CDR3 is 14 residues. V lost 1 base and J lost 4, with 9 bases in between. Per germline, CDR1 SGHTA and CDR2 FQGNSA. CDR3 amino acids: CASSLGGGPDTQYF. Written as DNA, the CDR3 is TGTGCCAGCAGCTTAGGGGGGGGGCCAGATACGCAGTATTTT.

CDR3 amino acids: CASSQAVGRGQVGYTF. The CDR3 DNA reads TGTGCCAGCAGCCAGGCGGTAGGCAGGGGGCAGGTCGGCTACACCTTC. The V call is TRBV3-1 (or the pseudogene TRBV3-2), the J call TRBJ1-2; 8 positions agree with TRBD1. J was trimmed by 8 bases and V by 3 bases; bases with no gene match: 14. The CDR3 totals 16 residues. Germline V gives CDR1 LGHDT, CDR2 YNNKEL (reference sequence).

The chain joins TRBV7-9 to TRBJ1-2; 9 bases line up with TRBD1. Germline V gene data show CDR1 as SEHNR and CDR2 as FQNEAQ (reference sequence). The CDR3 loop spans 13 amino acids. With 4 bases clipped from V and 4 bases from J, the junction kept 1 base outside the gene matches. The CDR3 region is CASSSTGGYGYTF. Here the CDR3 DNA reads TGTGCCAGCAGCTCGACAGGGGGCTATGGCTACACCTTC.

This clone has just a few counts. The chain uses TRBV5-1 and TRBJ2-3; TRBD1 agrees at 9 bases. V was clipped by 3 bases and J by 8 bases; unmatched bases: 10. Per the germline V gene, CDR1 is SGHRS and CDR2 is YFSETQ. This CDR3 region has 15 residues. DNA for the CDR3: TGCGCCAGCAGCTCACAGGGGGCCAGTGTCGGTACGCAGTATTTT. It specifies CASSSQGASVGTQYF.

The gene calls are TRBV9 and TRBJ1-2, with D hard to call. CDR1 is SGDLS and CDR2 is YYNGEE in the germline V gene. The CDR3 spans 16 residues. V was clipped by 1 base and J by 4 bases, with 17 bases between them. The CDR3 loop reads CASSVTPSPRGYGYTF. The CDR3 nucleotides read TGTGCCAGCAGCGTAACCCCTTCCCCTCGGGGCTATGGCTACACCTTC.

The chain combines TRBV29-1 with TRBJ2-5, with a tentative D call TRBD2 (6 bases). This CDR3 is built from 14 residues. V dropped 4 bases and J dropped 5 bases, with 17 bases sitting between them. The germline V gene has CDR1 SQVTM and CDR2 ANQGSEA. This CDR3 is CSVVGAGGGETQYF. The CDR3 DNA follows: TGCAGCGTTGTCGGAGCGGGCGGAGGGGAGACCCAGTACTTC. Variable domain in full (rest from reference TRBV29-1 and TRBJ2-5): SAVISQKPSRDICQRGTSLTIQCQVDSQVTMMFWYRQQPGQSLTLIATANQGSEATYESGFVIDKFPISRPNLTFSTLTVSNMSPEDSSIYLCSVVGAGGGETQYFGPGTRLLVL.

This sequence joins TRBV20-1 and TRBJ2-1, with D hard to call. The CDR3 runs 11 residues. V was clipped by 2 bases and J by 9 bases, with 8 bases between them. CDR1 is DFQATT and CDR2 is SNEGSKA in the germline V gene (reference sequence). The CDR3 spells CSARLLTEQFF. CDR3 nucleotide sequence: TGCAGTGCTAGACTCCTTACTGAGCAGTTCTTC.

The V and J genes are TRBV5-1 and TRBJ2-6, with D hard to call. CDR1 and CDR2 (germline): SGHRS, YFSETQ. Trimming cost V 0 bases and J 0 bases, with 4 bases left between them. This CDR3 is 15 amino acids long. CDR3 loop: CASSLGGSGANVLTF. The CDR3 bases are TGCGCCAGCAGCTTGGGGGGCTCTGGGGCCAACGTCCTGACTTTC.

J is TRBJ2-3 and V is TRBV7-2, with 7 bases matching TRBD1. Germline CDR1 SGHTA, CDR2 FQGNSA. V was clipped by 7 bases and J by 6 bases; unmatched bases: 7. CDR3 length equals 13 residues. The CDR3 DNA reads TGTGCCAGCACGGCAGGGGGACGGGATACGCAGTATTTT. Its translation is CASTAGGRDTQYF.

Concerning this clone: One junction end does not reproduce the germline sequence, and a read error may be involved. This rearrangement joins TRBV7-2 to TRBJ1-5; D remains ambiguous. The germline CDR1 and CDR2 sequences are SGHTA and FQGNSA. CDR3 length: 13 amino acids. CDR3 DNA: TGTGCCAGCATCTTATTAAGCAATCAGCCCCAGCATTTT. Its protein is CASILLSNQPQHF.

CDR3 protein: CSVEAGGSTEAFF. The CDR3 DNA sequence: TGCAGCGTTGAAGCAGGGGGGAGCACTGAAGCTTTCTTT. The chain recombines TRBV29-1 with TRBJ1-1; 7 positions match TRBD1. This CDR3 region has 13 residues. Per the germline V gene, CDR1 is SQVTM and CDR2 is ANQGSEA. V gave up 1 base and J gave up 4 bases; unmatched junction bases: 3.

The chain has TRBV5-6 and TRBJ2-1; D might be TRBD2 (6 bases). Per germline, CDR1 SGHDT and CDR2 YYEEEE. V was pared by 4 bases and J by 9 bases, with 11 bases between. The CDR3 runs 12 residues. The CDR3 here is CASSPGTPEQFF. CDR3 in DNA: TGTGCCAGCAGCCCCGGGACTCCTGAGCAGTTCTTC.

This clone was recorded only once. The chain uses TRBV5-6 and TRBJ1-6; 7 bases match TRBD1. V lost 0 bases and J lost 9; bases outside the gene matches: 9. This CDR3 has 16 residues. Germline CDR1 and CDR2: SGHDT and YYEEEE. The CDR3 sequence is CASSLVSGGKGSPLHF. As DNA, the CDR3 is TGTGCCAGCAGCTTGGTGTCAGGGGGGAAGGGTTCACCCCTCCACTTT. Combining the CDR3 with reference TRBV5-6 and TRBJ1-6 gives the whole variable domain DAGVTQSPTHLIKTRGQQVTLRCSPKSGHDTVSWYQQALGQGPQFIFQYYEEEERQRGNFPDRFSGHQFPNYSSELNVNALLLGDSALYLCASSLVSGGKGSPLHFGNGTRLTVT.